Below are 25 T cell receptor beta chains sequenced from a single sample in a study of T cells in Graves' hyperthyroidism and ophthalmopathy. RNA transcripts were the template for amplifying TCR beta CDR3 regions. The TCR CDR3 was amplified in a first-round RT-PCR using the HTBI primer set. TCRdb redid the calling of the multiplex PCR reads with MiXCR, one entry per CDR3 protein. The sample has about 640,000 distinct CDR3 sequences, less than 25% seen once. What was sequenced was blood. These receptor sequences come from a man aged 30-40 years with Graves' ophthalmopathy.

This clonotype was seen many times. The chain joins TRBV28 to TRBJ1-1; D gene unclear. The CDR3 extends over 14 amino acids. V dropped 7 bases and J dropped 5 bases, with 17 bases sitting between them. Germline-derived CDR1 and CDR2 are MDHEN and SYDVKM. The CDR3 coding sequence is TGTGCCAGCACTCCCGGGTTTGAGGGAACTGAAGCTTTCTTT. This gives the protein CASTPGFEGTEAFF.

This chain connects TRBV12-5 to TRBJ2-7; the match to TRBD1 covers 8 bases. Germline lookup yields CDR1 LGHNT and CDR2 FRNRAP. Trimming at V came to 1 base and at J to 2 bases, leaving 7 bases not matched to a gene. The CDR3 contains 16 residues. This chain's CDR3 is CASGLETGAPAYEQYF. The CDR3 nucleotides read TGTGCTAGTGGTTTGGAGACAGGGGCCCCGGCCTACGAGCAGTACTTC.

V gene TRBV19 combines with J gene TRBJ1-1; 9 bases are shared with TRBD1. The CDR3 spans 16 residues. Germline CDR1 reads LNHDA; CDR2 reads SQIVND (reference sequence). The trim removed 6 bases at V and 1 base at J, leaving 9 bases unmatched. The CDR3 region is CASRPADRGRNTEAFF. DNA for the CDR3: TGTGCCAGTAGGCCCGCGGACAGGGGTCGGAACACTGAAGCTTTCTTT. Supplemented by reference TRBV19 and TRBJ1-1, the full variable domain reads DGGITQSPKYLFRKEGQNVTLSCEQNLNHDAMYWYRQDPGQGLRLIYYSQIVNDFQKGDIAEGYSVSREKKESFPLTVTSAQKNPTAFYLCASRPADRGRNTEAFFGQGTRLTVV.

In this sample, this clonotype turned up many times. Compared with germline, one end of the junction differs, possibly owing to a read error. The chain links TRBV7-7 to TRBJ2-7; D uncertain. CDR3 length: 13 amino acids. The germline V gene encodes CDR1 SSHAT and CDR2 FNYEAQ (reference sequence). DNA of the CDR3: TGTGCTAGCAGCCCGGATCGGTCGGGCGAGCAGTACTTC. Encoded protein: CASSPDRSGEQYF. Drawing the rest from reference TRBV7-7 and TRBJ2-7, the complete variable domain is GAGVSQSPRYKVTKRGQDVTLRCDPISSHATLYWYQQALGQGPEFLTYFNYEAQPDKSGLPSDRFSAERPEGSISTLTIQRTEQRDSAMYRCASSPDRSGEQYFGPGTRLTVT.

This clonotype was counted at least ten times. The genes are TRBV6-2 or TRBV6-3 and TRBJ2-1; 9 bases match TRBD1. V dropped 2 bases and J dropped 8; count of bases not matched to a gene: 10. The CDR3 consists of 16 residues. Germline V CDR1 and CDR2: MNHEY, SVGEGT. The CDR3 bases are TGTGCCAGCAGTTACACCAGGGGGACAGGGATCGATGAGCAGTTCTTC. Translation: CASSYTRGTGIDEQFF.

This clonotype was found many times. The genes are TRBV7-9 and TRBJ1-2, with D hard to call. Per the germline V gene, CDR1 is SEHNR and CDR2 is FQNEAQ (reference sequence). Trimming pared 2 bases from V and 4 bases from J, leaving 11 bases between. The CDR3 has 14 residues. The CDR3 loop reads CASSLMAGSYGYTF. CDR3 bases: TGTGCCAGCAGCTTAATGGCAGGCTCCTATGGCTACACCTTC.

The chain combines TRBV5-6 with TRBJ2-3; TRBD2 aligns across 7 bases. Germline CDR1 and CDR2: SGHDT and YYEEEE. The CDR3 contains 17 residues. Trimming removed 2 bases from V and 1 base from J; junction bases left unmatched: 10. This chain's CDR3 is CASSLSGAPTRTDTQYF. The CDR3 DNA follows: TGTGCCAGCAGCTTAAGCGGGGCCCCAACCCGCACAGATACGCAGTATTTT.

The CDR3 protein is CATSGGGGSGNTIYF. The DNA for the CDR3 is TGTGCCACCAGCGGAGGGGGCGGCTCTGGAAACACCATATATTTT. The V and J genes are TRBV15 and TRBJ1-3; 7 positions agree with TRBD1. This CDR3 contains 15 residues. The junction had 4 bases not matched to a gene; V was cut back by 5 bases and J by 0 bases. Germline V CDR1 and CDR2: LNHNV, YYDKDF (reference sequence).

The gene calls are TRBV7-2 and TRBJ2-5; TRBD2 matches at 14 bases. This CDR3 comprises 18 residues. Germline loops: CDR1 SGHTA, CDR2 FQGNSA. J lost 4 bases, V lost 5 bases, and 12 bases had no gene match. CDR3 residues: CASSPAGTSGSWGETQYF. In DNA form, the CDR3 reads TGTGCCAGCAGCCCAGCCGGGACTAGCGGGAGTTGGGGAGAGACCCAGTACTTC.

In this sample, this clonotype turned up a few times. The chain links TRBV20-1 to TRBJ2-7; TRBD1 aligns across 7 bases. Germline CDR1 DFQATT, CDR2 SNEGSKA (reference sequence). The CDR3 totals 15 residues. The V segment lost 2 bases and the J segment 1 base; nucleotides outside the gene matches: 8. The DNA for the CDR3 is TGCAGTGCTAGACCCCGACAGGGAGTATCCTACGAGCAGTACTTC. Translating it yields CSARPRQGVSYEQYF.

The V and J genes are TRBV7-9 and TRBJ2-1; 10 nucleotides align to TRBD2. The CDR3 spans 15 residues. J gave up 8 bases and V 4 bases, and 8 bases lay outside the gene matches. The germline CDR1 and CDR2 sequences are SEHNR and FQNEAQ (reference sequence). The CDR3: CASSSPSGRDDEQFF. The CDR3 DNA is TGTGCCAGCAGCTCGCCTAGCGGGAGAGATGATGAGCAGTTCTTC.

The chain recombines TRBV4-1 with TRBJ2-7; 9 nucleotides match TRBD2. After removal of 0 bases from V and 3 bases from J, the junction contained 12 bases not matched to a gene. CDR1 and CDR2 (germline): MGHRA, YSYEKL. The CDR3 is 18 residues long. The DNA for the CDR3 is TGCGCCAGCAGCCAAGATGAGGCGGGAGGGTTACTAGGCTACGAGCAGTACTTC. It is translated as CASSQDEAGGLLGYEQYF.

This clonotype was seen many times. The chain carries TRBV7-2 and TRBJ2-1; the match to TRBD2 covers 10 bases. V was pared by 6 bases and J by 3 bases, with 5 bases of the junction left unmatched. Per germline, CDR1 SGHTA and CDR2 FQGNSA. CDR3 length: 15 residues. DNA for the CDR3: TGTGCCAGCAGTTCTAGCGGGAGAAGCTACAATGAGCAGTTCTTC. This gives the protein CASSSSGRSYNEQFF.

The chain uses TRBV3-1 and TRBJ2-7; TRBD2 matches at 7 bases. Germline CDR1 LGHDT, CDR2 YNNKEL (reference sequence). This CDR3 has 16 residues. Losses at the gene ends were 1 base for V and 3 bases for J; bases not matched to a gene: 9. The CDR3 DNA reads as TGTGCCAGCAGCCAAGTAGGAGGGAGGGCCGGCTACGAGCAGTACTTC. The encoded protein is CASSQVGGRAGYEQYF.

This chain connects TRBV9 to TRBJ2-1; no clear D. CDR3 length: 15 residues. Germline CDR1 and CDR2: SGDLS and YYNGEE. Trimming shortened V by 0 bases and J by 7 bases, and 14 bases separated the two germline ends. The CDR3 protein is CASSVGGAYVNEQFF. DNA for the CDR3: TGTGCCAGCAGCGTAGGAGGTGCGTACGTTAATGAGCAGTTCTTC.

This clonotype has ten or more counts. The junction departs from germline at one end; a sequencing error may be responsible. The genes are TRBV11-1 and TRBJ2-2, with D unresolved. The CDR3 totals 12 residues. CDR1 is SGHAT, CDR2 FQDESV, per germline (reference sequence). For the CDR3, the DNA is TGTGCCAGCAGCTTAAACAGCGGGGAGCTGTTTTTT. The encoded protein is CASSLNSGELFF.

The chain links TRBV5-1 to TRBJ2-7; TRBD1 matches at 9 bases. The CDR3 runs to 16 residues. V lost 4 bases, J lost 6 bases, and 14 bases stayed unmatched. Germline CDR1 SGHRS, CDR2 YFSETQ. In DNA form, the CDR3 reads TGCGCCAGCAGCCCCGGGGCCCGGGACAGGGCTTTCGAGCAGTACTTC. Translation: CASSPGARDRAFEQYF.

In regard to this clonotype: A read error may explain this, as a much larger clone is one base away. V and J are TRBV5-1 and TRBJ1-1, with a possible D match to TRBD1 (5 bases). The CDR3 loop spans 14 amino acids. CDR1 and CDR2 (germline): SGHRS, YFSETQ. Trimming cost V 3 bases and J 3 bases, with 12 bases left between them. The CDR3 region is CASSSPTEDTEAFF. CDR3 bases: TGCGCCAGCAGCTCCCCGACAGAGGACACTGAAGCTTTCTTT.

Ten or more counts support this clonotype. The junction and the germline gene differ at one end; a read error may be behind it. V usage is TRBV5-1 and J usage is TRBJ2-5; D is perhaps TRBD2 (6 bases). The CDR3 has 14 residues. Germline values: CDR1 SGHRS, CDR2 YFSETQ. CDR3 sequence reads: CASSLGTVQETQYF. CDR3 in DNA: TGTGCCAGCAGCTTAGGGACTGTTCAAGAGACCCAGTACTTC. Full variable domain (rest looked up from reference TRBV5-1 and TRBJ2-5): KAGVTQTPRYLIKTRGQQVTLSCSPISGHRSVSWYQQTPGQGLQFLFEYFSETQRNKGNFPGRFSGRQFSNSRSEMNVSTLELGDSALYLCASSLGTVQETQYFGPGTRLLVL.

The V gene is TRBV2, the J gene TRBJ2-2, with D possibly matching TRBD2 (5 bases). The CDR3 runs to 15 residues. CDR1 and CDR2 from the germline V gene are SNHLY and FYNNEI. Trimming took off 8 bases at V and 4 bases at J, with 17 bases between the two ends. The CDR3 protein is CASRLRTSGTGELFF. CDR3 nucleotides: TGTGCCAGCCGCCTGCGCACGAGCGGCACCGGGGAGCTGTTTTTT.

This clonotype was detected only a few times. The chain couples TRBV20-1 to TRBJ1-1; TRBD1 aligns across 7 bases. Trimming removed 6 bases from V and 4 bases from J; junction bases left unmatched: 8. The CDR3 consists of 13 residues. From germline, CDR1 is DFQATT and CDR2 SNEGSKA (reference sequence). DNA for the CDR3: TGCAGTGCCCTCAGGGGGGGCCCCACTGAAGCTTTCTTT. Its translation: CSALRGGPTEAFF.

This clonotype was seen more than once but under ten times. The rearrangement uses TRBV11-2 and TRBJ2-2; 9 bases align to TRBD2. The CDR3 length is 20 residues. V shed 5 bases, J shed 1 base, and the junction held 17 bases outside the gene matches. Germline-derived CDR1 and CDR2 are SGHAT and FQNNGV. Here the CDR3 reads CASSPFRIIAGAGNTGELFF. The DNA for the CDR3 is TGTGCCAGCAGCCCTTTTAGGATAATAGCGGGAGCTGGGAACACCGGGGAGCTGTTTTTT.

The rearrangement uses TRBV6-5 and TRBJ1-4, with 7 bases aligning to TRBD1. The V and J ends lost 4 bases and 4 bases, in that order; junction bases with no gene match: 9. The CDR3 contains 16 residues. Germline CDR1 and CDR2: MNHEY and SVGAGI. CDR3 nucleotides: TGTGCCAGCAGTTCGGCATCCGGGACAGTTAATGAAAAACTGTTTTTT. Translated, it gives CASSSASGTVNEKLFF.

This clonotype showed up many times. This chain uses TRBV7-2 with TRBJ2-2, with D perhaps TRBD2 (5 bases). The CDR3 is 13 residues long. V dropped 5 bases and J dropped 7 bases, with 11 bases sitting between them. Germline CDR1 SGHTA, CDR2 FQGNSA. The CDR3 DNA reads TGTGCCAGCAGCGCCGACTATCTCGGGGAGCTGTTTTTT. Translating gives CASSADYLGELFF.

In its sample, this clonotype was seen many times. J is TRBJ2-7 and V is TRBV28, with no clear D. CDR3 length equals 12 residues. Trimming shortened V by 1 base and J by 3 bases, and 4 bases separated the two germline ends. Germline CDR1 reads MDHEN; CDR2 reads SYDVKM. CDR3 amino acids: CASSLSDYEQYF. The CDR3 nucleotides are TGTGCCAGCAGTTTATCTGACTACGAGCAGTACTTC.